This T cell receptor beta chain emerged from a study of blood T cells in healthy people across ages. Overall study results and limits: Diversity estimates drawn from one million T cells were deemed underestimates. TCR beta diversity tracked closely with naive T cell percentage.

Germline loops: CDR1 DFQATT, CDR2 SNEGSKA (reference sequence). This CDR3 has 14 residues. Concerning this clonotype itself: Its antigen is unknown.

Primed by a sample-barcoded 5' primer and a J-beta primer mix, a second PCR proceeded for about 6 to 12 cycles. One entry per CDR3 protein, called by TCRdb with MiXCR from the 5' RACE reads. Of about 810,000 distinct CDR3 sequences in the sample, approximately 35% were seen once. This TCR came from a man between 18 and 29 years old in good health. The sample was blood. The chain combines TRBV20-1 with TRBJ2-3; 11 nucleotides align to TRBD2. DNA for the CDR3: TGCGGCCTCAAGACTAGCGGGGGCACAGATACGCAGTATTTT. It translates to CGLKTSGGTDTQYF.